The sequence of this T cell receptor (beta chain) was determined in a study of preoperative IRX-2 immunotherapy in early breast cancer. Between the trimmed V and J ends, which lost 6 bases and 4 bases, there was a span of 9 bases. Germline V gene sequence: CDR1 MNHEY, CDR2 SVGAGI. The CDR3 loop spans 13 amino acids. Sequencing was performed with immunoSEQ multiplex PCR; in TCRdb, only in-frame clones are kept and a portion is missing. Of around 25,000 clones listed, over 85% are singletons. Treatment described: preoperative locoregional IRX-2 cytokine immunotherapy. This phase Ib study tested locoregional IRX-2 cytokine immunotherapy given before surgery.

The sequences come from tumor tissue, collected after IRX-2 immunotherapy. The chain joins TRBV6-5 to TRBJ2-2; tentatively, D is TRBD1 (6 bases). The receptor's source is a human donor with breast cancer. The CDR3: CASRMTGTGELFF. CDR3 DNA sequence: TGTGCCAGCAGAATGACAGGCACCGGGGAGCTGTTTTTT.